A single T cell receptor beta chain is shown here with its context. Its antigen is not known. This specimen belongs to a study of cytomegalovirus exposure and HLA in healthy donors. Whole-study results and caveats: CMV antigen specificity was confirmed in vitro for a few CMV-associated chains. Fewer than 200 TCR beta chains were listed as cytomegalovirus-associated.

CDR3 length: 16 amino acids. Germline assignment: CDR1 SGDLS and CDR2 YYNGEE. Trimming left V 3 bases short and J 0 bases short, with 15 bases between. Donors were ostensibly healthy at sampling, although undocumented immune exposures were probable. The PCR contained 60 Vbeta and 13 Jbeta primers. Sequencing was performed with immunoSEQ multiplex PCR; in TCRdb, only in-frame clones are kept and a portion is missing. The top ten clones hold roughly 10% of a sample with around 150,000 clones, approximately 80% of them seen once. Sequenced sample: PBMCs. The clonotype originates from a young man in good health and CMV-seropositive. J is TRBJ1-2 and V is TRBV9; tentatively, D is TRBD1 (6 bases). This CDR3 is CASSALTGFTNYGYTF. The CDR3 nucleotides are TGTGCCAGCAGCGCCCTCACAGGGTTTACTAACTATGGCTACACCTTC.